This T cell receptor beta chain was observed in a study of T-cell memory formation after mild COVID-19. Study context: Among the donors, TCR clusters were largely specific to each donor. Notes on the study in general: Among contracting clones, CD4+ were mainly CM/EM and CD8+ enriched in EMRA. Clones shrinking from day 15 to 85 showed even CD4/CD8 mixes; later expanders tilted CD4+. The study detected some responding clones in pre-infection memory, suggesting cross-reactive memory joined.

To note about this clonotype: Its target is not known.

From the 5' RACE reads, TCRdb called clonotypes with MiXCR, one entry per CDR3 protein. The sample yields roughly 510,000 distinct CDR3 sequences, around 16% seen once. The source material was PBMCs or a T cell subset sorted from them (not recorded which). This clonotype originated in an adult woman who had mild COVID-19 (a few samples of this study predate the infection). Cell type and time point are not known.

DNA for the CDR3: TGCGCCAGCAGCCAAGATAGAGCAGGGAGTGGCTACACCTTC. This translates into CASSQDRAGSGYTF. V usage is TRBV4-1 and J usage is TRBJ1-2; D is perhaps TRBD1 (5 bases). The germline gives CDR1 MGHRA, CDR2 YSYEKL. The germline V and J ends were trimmed by 0 bases and 7 bases, with 12 bases remaining between them. The CDR3 is 14 amino acids.